A selection of T cell receptor beta chains follows, all from one sample in a study of OX40 agonist ivuxolimab in advanced cancers. Sequencing was performed with immunoSEQ multiplex PCR; in TCRdb, only in-frame clones are kept and a portion is missing. This repertoire shows some 60,000 clones, about 88% found once; its top ten account for roughly 4%. This material consisted of CD4+ or CD8+ T cells sorted from blood, taken in a trial of the OX40 agonist ivuxolimab. Receptors originate from an adult with an advanced solid tumor such as melanoma, head and neck, liver or kidney cancer. CDR3s include the opening cysteine and the closing phenylalanine or tryptophan. A D gene is named only where the DNA matches it firmly. Part of the rows lack a size; the others show once, few, many or a class for expanded clones.

v_call	clone_size	d_call	j_call	cdr3_aa	cdr3_nt
TRBV6-1	NA	NA	TRBJ2-2	CASALLGELFF	TGTGCCAGCGCCCTCCTCGGGGAGCTGTTTTTT
TRBV28	NA	NA	TRBJ1-3	CASSFRTGNTIYF	TGTGCCAGCAGTTTCAGGACTGGAAACACCATATATTTT
TRBV30	NA	TRBD1	TRBJ1-4	CAWPGQQKKTVF	TGTGCCTGGCCGGGACAGCAGAAAAAAACTGTTTTT
TRBV4-3	NA	NA	TRBJ2-2	CASSSGDVGAGELFF	TGCGCCAGCAGCTCGGGAGACGTCGGGGCCGGGGAGCTGTTTTTT
TRBV7-2	NA	TRBD1	TRBJ1-4	CASSLLTGSGEKLFF	TGTGCCAGCAGCTTATTGACAGGGTCCGGTGAAAAACTGTTTTTT
TRBV7-9	NA	NA	TRBJ1-1	CASSSAGLTEAFF	TGTGCCAGCAGCTCAGCAGGGTTAACTGAAGCTTTCTTT
TRBV11-2	NA	NA	TRBJ2-2	CASSPTGSGPGELFF	TGTGCCAGCAGCCCCACGGGGAGCGGACCCGGGGAGCTGTTTTTT
TRBV28	NA	NA	TRBJ1-5	CASSLVEQSLGPQHF	TGTGCCAGCAGTTTAGTTGAACAGAGTCTAGGGCCCCAGCATTTT
TRBV6-1	NA	NA	TRBJ2-6	CASSEVLEDVLTF	TGTGCCAGCAGTGAAGTTTTAGAGGACGTCCTGACTTTC
TRBV4-3	NA	NA	TRBJ2-1	CASSLQGSDEQFF	TGCGCCAGCAGCCTTCAAGGCAGCGATGAGCAGTTCTTC
TRBV14	NA	NA	TRBJ2-7	CASSHGNSYEQYF	TGTGCCAGCAGCCACGGCAACTCCTACGAGCAGTACTTC
TRBV5-1	once	NA	TRBJ1-5	CASSLASGNQPQHF	TGCGCCAGCAGCTTGGCGTCGGGGAATCAGCCCCAGCATTTT
TRBV7-3	NA	NA	TRBJ1-6	CASSLTGYSYNSPLHF	TGTGCCAGCAGCTTAACGGGATACTCCTATAATTCACCCCTCCACTTT
TRBV5-1	NA	NA	TRBJ2-5	CASSESETQYF	TGCGCCAGCAGCGAATCGGAGACCCAGTACTTC
TRBV5-1	NA	NA	TRBJ1-4	CASSLGGLGEKLFF	TGCGCCAGCAGCTTGGGTGGATTAGGTGAAAAACTGTTTTTT
TRBV5-1	once	NA	TRBJ2-5	CASSLALTEQYF	TGCGCCAGCAGCTTGGCCCTCACAGAGCAATACTTC
TRBV29-1	NA	NA	TRBJ1-1	CSAPVRGRDGEAFF	TGCAGCGCCCCTGTACGGGGGCGCGACGGTGAAGCTTTCTTT
TRBV9	NA	NA	TRBJ1-4	CASSPRIGVEKLFF	TGTGCCAGCAGCCCCCGGATTGGGGTGGAAAAACTGTTTTTT
TRBV5-1	few	TRBD1	TRBJ2-1	CASSEGQGRFNEQFF	TGCGCCAGCAGCGAAGGACAGGGAAGGTTCAATGAGCAGTTCTTC
TRBV14	NA	NA	TRBJ2-4	CASSQDVLPRGVSKNIQYF	TGTGCCAGCAGCCAAGATGTGCTCCCCCGCGGCGTGTCCAAAAACATTCAGTACTTC
TRBV7-3	NA	NA	TRBJ2-3	CASSPEPGTPLGRNTQYF	TGTGCCAGCAGCCCAGAGCCTGGGACACCATTGGGAAGGAATACGCAGTATTTT
TRBV6-5	NA	NA	TRBJ2-1	CASRPPGGAGEQFF	TGTGCCAGCAGACCACCAGGGGGGGCTGGTGAGCAGTTCTTC
TRBV21-1	few	NA	TRBJ1-2	CASSKGKGHHYGYTF	TGTGCCAGCAGCAAGGGAAAGGGCCATCACTATGGCTACACCTTC
TRBV6-5	NA	NA	TRBJ1-2	CASSWDPKRSGYTF	TGTGCCAGCAGTTGGGACCCTAAGCGTTCTGGCTACACCTTC
TRBV7-9	few	NA	TRBJ1-6	CASSLGSTGGSPLHF	TGTGCCAGCAGCTTAGGTAGCACCGGGGGTTCACCCCTCCACTTT
TRBV19	NA	NA	TRBJ2-4	CASSVPHAGIQYF	TGTGCCAGTAGTGTGCCTCATGCGGGCATTCAGTACTTC
TRBV27	NA	NA	TRBJ2-7	CASSPVTSGYEQYF	TGTGCCAGCAGTCCGGTTACGTCAGGCTACGAGCAGTACTTC
TRBV10-3	NA	NA	TRBJ2-2	CAISGPGELFF	TGTGCCATCAGTGGCCCCGGGGAGCTGTTTTTT
TRBV28	NA	NA	TRBJ1-1	CASSLGRRYTEAFF	TGTGCCAGCAGTTTAGGACGGCGATACACTGAAGCTTTCTTT
TRBV10-3	NA	TRBD1	TRBJ1-2	CAITQGTGGTYGYTF	TGTGCCATCACGCAAGGGACAGGGGGTACCTATGGCTACACCTTC
TRBV7-6	once	TRBD2	TRBJ2-1	CASSFTSGGVNEQFF	TGTGCCAGCAGCTTTACTAGCGGGGGAGTCAATGAGCAGTTCTTC
TRBV6-6	NA	NA	TRBJ1-1	CASSYSLWGNTEAFF	TGTGCCAGCAGTTACTCGCTGTGGGGGAACACTGAAGCTTTCTTT
TRBV5-1	NA	NA	TRBJ2-1	CASSLESSYNEQFF	TGCGCCAGCAGCTTGGAGAGCTCCTACAATGAGCAGTTCTTC
TRBV9	NA	NA	TRBJ1-6	CASSVESNNSPLHF	TGTGCCAGCAGCGTAGAATCCAATAATTCACCCCTCCACTTT
TRBV6-6	NA	NA	TRBJ1-3	CASKGGAGLGNTIYF	TGTGCCAGCAAGGGAGGGGCAGGTCTAGGAAACACCATATATTTT
TRBV11-3	NA	NA	TRBJ1-1	CASRLAMNTEAFF	TGTGCCAGCAGATTGGCGATGAACACTGAAGCTTTCTTT
TRBV10-3	NA	TRBD1	TRBJ1-1	CAISTGQGGTEAFF	TGTGCCATCAGTACTGGACAGGGCGGGACTGAAGCTTTCTTT
TRBV7-9	NA	TRBD1	TRBJ1-6	CASRPKTGDGSPLHF	TGTGCCAGCAGACCAAAGACAGGGGACGGTTCACCCCTCCACTTT
TRBV7-9	NA	TRBD1	TRBJ1-4	CASSFGTGIEKLFF	TGTGCCAGCAGCTTTGGGACAGGAATTGAAAAACTGTTTTTT
TRBV5-1	NA	NA	TRBJ2-1	CASSLEYEQFF	TGCGCCAGCAGCTTGGAATATGAGCAGTTCTTC
TRBV5-1	once	TRBD2	TRBJ2-7	CASRVLAGSSSYEQYF	TGCGCCAGCAGAGTTCTAGCGGGGTCTAGCTCCTACGAGCAGTACTTC
TRBV18	once	NA	TRBJ2-7	CASSPFVTEGGEQHF	TGTGCCAGCTCACCATTCGTAACCGAAGGAGGCGAGCAGCACTTC
TRBV4-3	NA	NA	TRBJ1-3	CASSQDSGGNTIYF	TGCGCCAGCAGCCAAGACAGCGGAGGAAACACCATATATTTT
TRBV11-3	once	TRBD2	TRBJ2-3	CASSLTSGDLDTQYF	TGTGCCAGCAGCTTGACTAGCGGGGATTTAGATACGCAGTATTTT
TRBV6-5	NA	NA	TRBJ1-3	CASSYDSSGNTIYF	TGTGCCAGCAGTTACGACAGCTCTGGAAACACCATATATTTT
TRBV20-1	NA	NA	TRBJ1-2	CSARARRGYTF	TGCAGTGCTAGGGCCCGTCGGGGCTACACCTTC
TRBV5-6	few	NA	TRBJ1-4	CASSLEPGGGEKLFF	TGTGCCAGCAGCTTGGAACCGGGTGGTGGCGAAAAACTGTTTTTT
TRBV9	NA	NA	TRBJ2-2	CASRPGTLANTGELFF	TGTGCCAGCAGGCCCGGGACACTAGCGAACACCGGGGAGCTGTTTTTT
TRBV6-5	NA	NA	TRBJ1-1	CASSYSIGDTEAFF	TGTGCCAGCAGTTACTCGATAGGAGACACTGAAGCTTTCTTT
TRBV4-1	NA	TRBD1	TRBJ1-6	CASSQEGQGGSPLHF	TGCGCCAGCAGCCAAGAAGGACAGGGGGGTTCACCCCTCCACTTT
TRBV2	NA	TRBD1	TRBJ1-2	CASSEKQGAGGYTF	TGTGCCAGCAGTGAGAAACAGGGGGCTGGCGGCTACACCTTC
TRBV2	NA	NA	TRBJ2-2	CASTVGTPDTGELFF	TGTGCCAGCACCGTGGGGACTCCAGACACCGGGGAGCTGTTTTTT
TRBV9	NA	NA	TRBJ2-7	CASSPHPGGLSSYEQYF	TGTGCCAGCAGCCCTCACCCCGGGGGCCTTAGCTCCTACGAGCAGTACTTC